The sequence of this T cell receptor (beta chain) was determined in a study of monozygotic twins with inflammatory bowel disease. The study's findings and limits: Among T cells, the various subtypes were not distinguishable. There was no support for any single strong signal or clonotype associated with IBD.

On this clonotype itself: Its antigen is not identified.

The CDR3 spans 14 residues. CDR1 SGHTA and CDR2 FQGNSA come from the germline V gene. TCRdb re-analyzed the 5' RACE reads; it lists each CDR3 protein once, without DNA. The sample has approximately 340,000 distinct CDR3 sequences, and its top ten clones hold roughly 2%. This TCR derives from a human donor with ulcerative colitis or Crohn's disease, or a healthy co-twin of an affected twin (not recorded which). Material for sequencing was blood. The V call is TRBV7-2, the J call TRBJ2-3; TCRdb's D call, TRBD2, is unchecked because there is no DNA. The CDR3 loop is CASSPRGGEDTQYF.